This TCR beta chain came from a study of cytomegalovirus exposure and HLA in healthy donors. V was clipped by 8 bases and J by 1 base, with 9 bases between them. CDR3 length: 13 amino acids. Germline V CDR1 and CDR2: GTSNPN, SVGIG (reference sequence). Study observations and caveats: Researchers catalogued approximately 160 TCR beta chains as cytomegalovirus-associated. Cytomegalovirus status was reportedly diagnosed by the classifier with high specificity and sensitivity.

About this clone itself: The antigen remains undetermined.

Some clones are missing from TCRdb's copy, which holds only in-frame ones; the method was immunoSEQ multiplex PCR. Among 150,000 or so clones listed, roughly 93% were seen once. The sequenced sample was PBMCs. This clonotype originated in a man younger than 35 in good health and CMV-seropositive. The V and J genes are TRBV30 and TRBJ1-6; D possibly corresponds to TRBD1 (5 bases). The CDR3 loop reads CASRESYNSPLHF. The CDR3 DNA reads TGTGCCAGCAGGGAATCCTATAATTCACCCCTCCACTTT.